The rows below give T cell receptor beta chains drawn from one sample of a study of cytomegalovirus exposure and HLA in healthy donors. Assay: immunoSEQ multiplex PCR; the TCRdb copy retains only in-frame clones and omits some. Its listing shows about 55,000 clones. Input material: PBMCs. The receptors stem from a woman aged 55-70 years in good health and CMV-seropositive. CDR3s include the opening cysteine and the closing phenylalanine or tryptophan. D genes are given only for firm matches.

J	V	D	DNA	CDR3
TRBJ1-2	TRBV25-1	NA	TGTGCCAGCAGTGGAACGGGTAACTATGGCTACACCTTC	CASSGTGNYGYTF
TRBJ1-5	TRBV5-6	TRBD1	TGTGCCAGCAGCTTGTTGGGACAGGGGGACAATCAGCCCCAGCATTTT	CASSLLGQGDNQPQHF
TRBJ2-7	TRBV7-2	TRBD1	TGTGCCAGCAGCTTGAACAGGGGGGCCTACGAGCAGTACTTC	CASSLNRGAYEQYF
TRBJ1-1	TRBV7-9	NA	TGTGCCAGCAGCCCAAATAGGGTAGCGACTGAAGCTTTCTTT	CASSPNRVATEAFF
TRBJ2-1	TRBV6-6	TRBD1	TGTGCCAGCAGTTTGAACAGGGGATGGGATGAGCAGTTCTTC	CASSLNRGWDEQFF
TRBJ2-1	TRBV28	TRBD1	TGTGCCAGCTTTAGGACAGGGATGAATGAGCAGTTCTTC	CASFRTGMNEQFF
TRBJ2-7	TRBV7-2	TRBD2	TGTGCCAGCAGCTCCGGGACTAGCGGTTACGAGCAGTACTTC	CASSSGTSGYEQYF
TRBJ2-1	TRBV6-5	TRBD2	TGTGCCAGCAGTTATACTAGCGGGGTCGACAATGAGCAGTTCTTC	CASSYTSGVDNEQFF
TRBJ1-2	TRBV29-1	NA	TGCAGCGTTGAACAGGGAACCTATGGCTACACCTTC	CSVEQGTYGYTF
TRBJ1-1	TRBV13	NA	TGTGCCAGCAGCTTAGGGACAGGAAAGAACACTGAAGCTTTCTTT	CASSLGTGKNTEAFF
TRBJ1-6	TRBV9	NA	TGTGCCAGCAGCGTGGGGGGTCTGGCAGCTAGATCACCCCTCCACTTT	CASSVGGLAARSPLHF
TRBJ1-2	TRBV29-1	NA	TGCAGCGTTGAGGGCCGAGGGGGATATGGCTACACCTTC	CSVEGRGGYGYTF
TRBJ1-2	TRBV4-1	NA	TGCGCCAGCAGCTCACAAACAGGAGCTAACTATGGCTACACCTTC	CASSSQTGANYGYTF
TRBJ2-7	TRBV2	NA	TGTGCCAGCAGTCCCCTTCGGGAGCAGTACTTC	CASSPLREQYF
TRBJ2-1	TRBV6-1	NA	TGTGCCGCGAAGGGGGAAAGGGGTCTCGGTGAGCAGTTCTTC	CAAKGERGLGEQFF
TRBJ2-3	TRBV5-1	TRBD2	TGCGCCAGCAGCTTACTAGCGGGGGCTAGCACAGATACGCAGTATTTT	CASSLLAGASTDTQYF
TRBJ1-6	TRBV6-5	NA	TGTGCCAGCAGCCCCGGCGGGAGCCGCGGTTCACCCCTCCACTTT	CASSPGGSRGSPLHF
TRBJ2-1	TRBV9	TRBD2	TGTGCCAGCAGCGTAGCTACTAGCGGGGGGGACAATGAGCAGTTCTTC	CASSVATSGGDNEQFF
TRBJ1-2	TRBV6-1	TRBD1	TGTGCCAGCAGCGAACAGGGGGCGAGGAGGTCGATTAACTATGGCTACACCTTC	CASSEQGARRSINYGYTF
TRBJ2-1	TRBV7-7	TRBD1	TGTGCTAGCAGCTTAGGGGGACAGGGCGACAATGAGCAGTTCTTC	CASSLGGQGDNEQFF
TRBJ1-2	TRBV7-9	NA	TGTGCCAGCAGCTTTGGCGAGAGCGCAGCTAATGGCTACACCTTC	CASSFGESAANGYTF
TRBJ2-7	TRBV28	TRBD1	TGTGCCAGCACCTCGACAGGGCTCGAGCAGTACTTC	CASTSTGLEQYF
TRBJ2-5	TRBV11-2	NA	TGTGCCAGCAGCTTAGATCGGCAGGGAGGAGAGACCCAGTACTTC	CASSLDRQGGETQYF
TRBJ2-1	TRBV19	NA	TGTGCCAGTCGGGTGGATTCTAGCTCCTACAATGAGCAGTTCTTC	CASRVDSSSYNEQFF
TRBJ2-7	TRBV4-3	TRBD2	TGCGCCAGCAGCCAAGAGAAGCGGGGCGCCTACGAGCAGTACTTC	CASSQEKRGAYEQYF
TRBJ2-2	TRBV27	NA	TGTGCCAGCAGTTTCATACAGTTCGCGAACACCGGGGAGCTGTTTTTT	CASSFIQFANTGELFF
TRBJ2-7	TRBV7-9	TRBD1	TGTGCCAGCAGCTTACCCGGACAGGGGGCTGGCGAGCAGTACTTC	CASSLPGQGAGEQYF